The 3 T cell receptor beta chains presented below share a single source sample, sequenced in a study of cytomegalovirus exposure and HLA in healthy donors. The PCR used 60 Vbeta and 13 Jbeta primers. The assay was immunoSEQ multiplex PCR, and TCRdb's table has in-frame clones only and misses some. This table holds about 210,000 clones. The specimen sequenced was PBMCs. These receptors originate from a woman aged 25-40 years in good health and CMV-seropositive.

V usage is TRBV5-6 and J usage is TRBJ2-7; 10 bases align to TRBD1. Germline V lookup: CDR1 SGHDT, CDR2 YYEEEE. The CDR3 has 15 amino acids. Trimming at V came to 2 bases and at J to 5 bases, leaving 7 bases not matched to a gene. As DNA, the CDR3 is TGTGCCAGCAGCTTCGCGACAGGGGGCTACGACGAGCAGTACTTC. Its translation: CASSFATGGYDEQYF.

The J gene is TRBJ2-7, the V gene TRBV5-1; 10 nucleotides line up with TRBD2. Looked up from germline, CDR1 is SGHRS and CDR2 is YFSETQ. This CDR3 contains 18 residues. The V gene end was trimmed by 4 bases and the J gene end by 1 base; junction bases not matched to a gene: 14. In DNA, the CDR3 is TGCGCCAGCAGCCGCGGTAGCGGGGGGCCTGTTTTTTCCTACGAGCAGTACTTC. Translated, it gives CASSRGSGGPVFSYEQYF.

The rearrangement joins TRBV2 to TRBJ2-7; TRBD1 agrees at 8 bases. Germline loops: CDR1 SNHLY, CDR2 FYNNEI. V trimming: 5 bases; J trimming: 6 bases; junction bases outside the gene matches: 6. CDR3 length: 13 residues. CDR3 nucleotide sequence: TGTGCCAGCAGTTACATCGGACAGGGCGAGCAGTACTTC. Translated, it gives CASSYIGQGEQYF.